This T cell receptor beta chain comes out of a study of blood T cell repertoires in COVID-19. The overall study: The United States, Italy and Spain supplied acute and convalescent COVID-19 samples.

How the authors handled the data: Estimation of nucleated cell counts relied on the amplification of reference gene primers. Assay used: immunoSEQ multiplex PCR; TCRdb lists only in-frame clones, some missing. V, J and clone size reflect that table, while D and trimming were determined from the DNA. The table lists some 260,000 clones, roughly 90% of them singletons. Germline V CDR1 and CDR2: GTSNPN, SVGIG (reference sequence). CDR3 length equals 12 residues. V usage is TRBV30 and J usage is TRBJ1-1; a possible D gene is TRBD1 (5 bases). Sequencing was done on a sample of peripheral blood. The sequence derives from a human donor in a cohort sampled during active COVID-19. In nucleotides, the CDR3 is TGTGCGCGGGGCGACAGGAACACTGAAGCTTTCTTT. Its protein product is CARGDRNTEAFF.